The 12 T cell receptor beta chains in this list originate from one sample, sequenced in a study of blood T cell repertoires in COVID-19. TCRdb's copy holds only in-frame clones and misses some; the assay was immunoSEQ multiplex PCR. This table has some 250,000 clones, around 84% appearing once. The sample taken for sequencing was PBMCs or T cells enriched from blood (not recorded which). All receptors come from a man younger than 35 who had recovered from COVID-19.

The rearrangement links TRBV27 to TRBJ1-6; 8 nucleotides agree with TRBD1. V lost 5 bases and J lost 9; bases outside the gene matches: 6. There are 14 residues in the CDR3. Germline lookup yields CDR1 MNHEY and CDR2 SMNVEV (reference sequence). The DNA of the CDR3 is TGTGCCAGCAGTCTGGGACAGGACGTTTCACCCCTCCACTTT. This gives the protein CASSLGQDVSPLHF.

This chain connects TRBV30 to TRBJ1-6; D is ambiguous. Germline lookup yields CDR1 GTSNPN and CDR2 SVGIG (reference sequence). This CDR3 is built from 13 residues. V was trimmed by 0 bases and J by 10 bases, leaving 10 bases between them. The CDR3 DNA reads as TGTGCCTGGAGTGTACCAGAGGAATCACCCCTCCACTTT. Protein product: CAWSVPEESPLHF.

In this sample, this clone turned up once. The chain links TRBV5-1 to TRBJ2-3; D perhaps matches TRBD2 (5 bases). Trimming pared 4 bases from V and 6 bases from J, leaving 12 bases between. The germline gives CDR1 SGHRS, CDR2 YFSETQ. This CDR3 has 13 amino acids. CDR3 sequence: CASSPGSGDTQYF. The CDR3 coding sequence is TGCGCCAGCAGCCCAGGATCGGGGGATACGCAGTATTTT.

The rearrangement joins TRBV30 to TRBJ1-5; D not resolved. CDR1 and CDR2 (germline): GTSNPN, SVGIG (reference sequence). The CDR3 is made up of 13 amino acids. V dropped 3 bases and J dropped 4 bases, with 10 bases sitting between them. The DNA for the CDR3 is TGTGCCTGGAGCGATGACTGGAATCAGCCCCAGCATTTT. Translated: CAWSDDWNQPQHF.

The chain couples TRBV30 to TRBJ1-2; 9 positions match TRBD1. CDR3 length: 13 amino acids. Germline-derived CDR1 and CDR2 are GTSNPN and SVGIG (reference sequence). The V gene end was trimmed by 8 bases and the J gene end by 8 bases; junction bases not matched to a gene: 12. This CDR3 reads CARRKQGARGYTF. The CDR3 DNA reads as TGTGCCAGACGAAAACAGGGGGCGCGAGGCTACACCTTC.

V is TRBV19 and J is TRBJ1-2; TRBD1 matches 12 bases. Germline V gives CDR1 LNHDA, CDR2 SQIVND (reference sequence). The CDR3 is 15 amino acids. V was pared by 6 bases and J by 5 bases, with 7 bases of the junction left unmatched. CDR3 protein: CASSPGTGGRYGYTF. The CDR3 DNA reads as TGTGCCAGTAGCCCCGGGACAGGGGGCAGGTATGGCTACACCTTC.

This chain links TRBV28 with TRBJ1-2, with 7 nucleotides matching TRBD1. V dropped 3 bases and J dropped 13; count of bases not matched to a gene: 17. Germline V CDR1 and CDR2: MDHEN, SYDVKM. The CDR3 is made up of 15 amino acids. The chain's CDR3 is CASSFSGQFYGYGTF. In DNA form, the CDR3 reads TGTGCCAGCAGTTTCTCGGGACAGTTCTATGGCTACGGCACCTTC.

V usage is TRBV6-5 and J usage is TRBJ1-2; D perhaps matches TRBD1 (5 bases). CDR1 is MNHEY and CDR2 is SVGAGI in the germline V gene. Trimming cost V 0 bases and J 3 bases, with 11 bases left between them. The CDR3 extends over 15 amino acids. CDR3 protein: CASSYSGQGDYGYTF. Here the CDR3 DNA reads TGTGCCAGCAGTTACTCGGGGCAGGGCGACTATGGCTACACCTTC.

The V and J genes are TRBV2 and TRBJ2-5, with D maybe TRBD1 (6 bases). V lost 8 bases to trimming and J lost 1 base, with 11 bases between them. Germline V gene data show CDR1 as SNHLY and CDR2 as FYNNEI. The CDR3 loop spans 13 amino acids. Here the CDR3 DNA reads TGTGCCAGCCGCGGACAGCCCCAAGAGACCCAGTACTTC. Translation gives CASRGQPQETQYF.

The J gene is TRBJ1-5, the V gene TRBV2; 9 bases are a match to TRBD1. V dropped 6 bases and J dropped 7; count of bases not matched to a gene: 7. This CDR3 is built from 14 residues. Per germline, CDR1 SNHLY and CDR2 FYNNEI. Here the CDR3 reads CASSGTGPRQPQHF. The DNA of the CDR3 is TGTGCCAGCAGCGGGACAGGGCCCCGGCAGCCCCAGCATTTT.

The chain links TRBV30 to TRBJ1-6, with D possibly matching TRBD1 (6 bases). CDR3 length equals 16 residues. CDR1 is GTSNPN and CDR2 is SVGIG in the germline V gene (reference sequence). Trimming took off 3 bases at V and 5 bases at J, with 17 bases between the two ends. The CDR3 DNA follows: TGTGCCTGGAGAACCCTCAGGGGATGGAATAATTCACCCCTCCACTTT. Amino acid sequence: CAWRTLRGWNNSPLHF. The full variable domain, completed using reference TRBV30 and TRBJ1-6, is SQTIHQWPATLVQPVGSPLSLECTVEGTSNPNLYWYRQAAGRGLQLLFYSVGIGQISSEVPQNLSASRPQDRQFILSSKKLLLSDSGFYLCAWRTLRGWNNSPLHFGNGTRLTVT.

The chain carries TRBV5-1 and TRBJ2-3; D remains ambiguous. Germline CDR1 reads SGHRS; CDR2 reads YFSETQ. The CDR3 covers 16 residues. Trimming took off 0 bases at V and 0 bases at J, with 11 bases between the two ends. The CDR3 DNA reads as TGCGCCAGCAGCTTGGGCGGAAGTACTAGCACAGATACGCAGTATTTT. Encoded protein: CASSLGGSTSTDTQYF.